These T cell receptor beta chains were read from a single sample in a study of post-analysis software for immune sequencing data. TCRdb re-derived calls from the PCR reads in MiXCR, one entry per CDR3 protein. Altogether roughly 410,000 distinct CDR3 sequences are present, approximately 38% being singletons, with the ten largest covering roughly 12%. Sequenced sample: blood. The receptor source for this set is a girl aged 10 to 17 with multiple sclerosis. Each CDR3 is given without its conserved first and last residue. Clone size is shown for a subset of rows, as once, few, many or a class of expanded clone.

>-|TRBV25-1
ASSDGKYRYTEAF
>few|TRBV6-6
ASSYSGGLRGAYEQY
>-|TRBV4-3
ASRLSSGGTYNEQF
>once|TRBV7-9
ASSLIGWDTNYGYT
>-|TRBV28
ASSPGPYNSPLH
>-|TRBV7-9
ASSPSYYVGGTEAF
>few|TRBV4-2
ASSQDLLVAPYNEQF
>-|TRBV9
ASSVGPKSSYEQY
>-|TRBV4-3
ASSQERAGGPLNEQF
>-|TRBV12-3/TRBV12-4
ASTAPGTGYGYT
>-|TRBV5-1
ASSLTGLAGVTDTQY
>many|TRBV20-1
SASPGKLAKNIQY
>few|TRBV10-3
ATGTRDTEAF
>few|TRBV6-2/TRBV6-3
ASSYSPTDQLAKNIQY
>-|TRBV2
ASRGQGDEQY
>-|TRBV12-3/TRBV12-4
ASSLTGLGEQY
>-|TRBV27
VSKGPTGVGQETQY
>-|TRBV20-1
SARDFSGDDEKLF
>-|TRBV7-9
ASSSTSFGETQY
>-|TRBV9
ASSVRGRDTQY
>many|TRBV12-3/TRBV12-4
ASSLGRIYGYT
>-|TRBV9
ASSIRQGSNTGELF
>few|TRBV4-1
ASSQAPRGGGGNQPQH
>-|TRBV19
ASSIFAREKLF
>few|TRBV20-1
SARDQRSGVETQY
>few|TRBV9
ASSVAAGAINEQF
>few|TRBV9
ASSVVSLAGGSFPYNEQF
>-|TRBV7-2
ASSLGVGSLEQF
>-|TRBV5-1
ASSLGASSGANVLT
>few|TRBV6-5
ASRPGTRETQY
>few|TRBV5-1
ASAQDSTKNIQY
>-|TRBV20-1
SARAMDGAYEQY
>-|TRBV3-1
ASTLGTSGGETQY
>-|TRBV6-5
VSSWVRGDGYT